Shown below are 23 T cell receptor beta chains from a single sample sequenced in a study of early T cells in non-severe SARS-CoV-2 infection. A single record per CDR3 protein comes from TCRdb applying MiXCR to the 5' RACE reads. The repertoire holds under 70,000 distinct CDR3 sequences, with roughly 7.6% as singletons. The sequencing here drew on whole blood, taken at baseline. Receptor source: an adult who was a healthcare worker with PCR-confirmed SARS-CoV-2 infection or an uninfected control (not recorded which).

This chain links TRBV18 with TRBJ1-1, with D unclear. CDR3 length: 12 residues. Germline CDR1 reads KGHSH; CDR2 reads LQKENI. With 3 bases removed from V and 3 bases from J, the gap between germline ends came to 5 bases. The CDR3 DNA sequence: TGTGCCAGCTCACCGCAACACACTGAAGCTTTCTTT. Its translation: CASSPQHTEAFF.

This clonotype was observed a few times. The chain uses TRBV4-1 and TRBJ1-5; unclear D gene. This CDR3 comprises 16 residues. CDR1 is MGHRA, CDR2 YSYEKL, per germline. V gave up 4 bases and J gave up 2 bases, with 15 bases separating them. The CDR3 is CASSLPSPDGNQPQHF. The CDR3 nucleotides are TGCGCCAGCAGCCTCCCTTCGCCGGACGGCAATCAGCCCCAGCATTTT.

The rearrangement links TRBV2 to TRBJ2-5; D might be TRBD1 or TRBD2, each matching 5 bases. The CDR3 has 13 residues. V was trimmed by 4 bases and J by 4 bases, leaving 10 bases between them. Germline-derived CDR1 and CDR2 are SNHLY and FYNNEI. The CDR3 region has the DNA TGTGCCAGCAGTGTCCAGGGACCAGAGACCCAGTACTTC. This sequence encodes CASSVQGPETQYF.

This clonotype was counted only a few times. The chain joins TRBV12-5 to TRBJ2-1; 7 nucleotides align to TRBD1. Germline values: CDR1 LGHNT, CDR2 FRNRAP. The junction had 6 bases not matched to a gene; V was cut back by 0 bases and J by 4 bases. The CDR3 length is 16 residues. CDR3 coding DNA: TGTGCTAGTGGTTTGGTACTTGGGACAGCTTACAATGAGCAGTTCTTC. Protein: CASGLVLGTAYNEQFF.

This clonotype was counted many times. The gene calls are TRBV4-1 and TRBJ2-3; 8 bases are a match to TRBD2. The length of the CDR3 is 16 residues. With V trimmed by 1 base and J by 1 base, 4 bases remained unmatched. Germline CDR1 is MGHRA and CDR2 is YSYEKL. CDR3 sequence: CASSQVMGLGTDTQYF. The CDR3 bases are TGCGCCAGCAGCCAAGTCATGGGACTAGGCACAGATACGCAGTATTTT.

This clonotype was counted a few times. The rearrangement links TRBV3-2 to TRBJ2-7; the DNA was not compared with TRBD2, the D call given in the table. TRBV3-2 is an annotated pseudogene. The CDR3 has 17 residues. CDR3 in amino acids: CASSQEPAGGPRYEQYF. In DNA form, the CDR3 reads TGTGCCAGCAGCCAAGAACCAGCGGGAGGGCCGAGGTACGAGCAGTACTTC.

The chain carries TRBV7-2 and TRBJ2-5; no reliable D call. The V end was cut by 2 bases, the J end by 8 bases, with 6 bases between. CDR1 and CDR2 (germline): SGHTA, FQGNSA. There are 11 residues in the CDR3. The CDR3 sequence: CASSLKITQYF. CDR3 nucleotides: TGTGCCAGCAGCTTAAAAATCACCCAGTACTTC.

The chain has TRBV9 and TRBJ2-3; 9 bases map to TRBD2. The germline CDR1 and CDR2 sequences are SGDLS and YYNGEE. After removal of 3 bases from V and 0 bases from J, the junction contained 11 bases not matched to a gene. This CDR3 region has 18 residues. CDR3 residues: CASSAVRASGTSTDTQYF. Written as DNA, the CDR3 is TGTGCCAGCAGCGCCGTTAGGGCTAGCGGGACCAGCACAGATACGCAGTATTTT.

This clonotype was counted at least ten times. The chain recombines TRBV6-2 or TRBV6-3 with TRBJ2-7, with D maybe TRBD2 (6 bases). The CDR3 contains 11 residues. Germline loops: CDR1 MNHEY, CDR2 SVGEGT. Trimming stripped 7 bases from V and 5 bases from J, with 9 bases between. Here the CDR3 reads CASTGSNEQYF. CDR3 sequence (DNA): TGTGCCAGCACCGGGAGTAACGAGCAGTACTTC.

The chain recombines TRBV7-9 with TRBJ2-7; D ambiguous. Germline V gene data show CDR1 as SEHNR and CDR2 as FQNEAQ (reference sequence). The CDR3 totals 15 residues. V shed 5 bases and J shed 6 bases, with 20 bases lying between them. The CDR3 protein is CASSPARGARFEQYF. As DNA, the CDR3 is TGTGCCAGCAGCCCCGCCCGCGGAGCGCGCTTCGAGCAGTACTTC.

This clonotype was seen many times. The chain couples TRBV18 to TRBJ2-5; D call uncertain. CDR1 KGHSH and CDR2 LQKENI come from the germline V gene. The ends were cut back, 5 bases at V and 2 bases at J, with 9 bases in the middle. This CDR3 is 13 amino acids long. The CDR3 sequence is CASSLGNQETQYF. The CDR3 DNA is TGTGCCAGCTCATTAGGAAATCAAGAGACCCAGTACTTC. Together with reference TRBV18 and TRBJ2-5, the CDR3 gives the full variable domain: NAGVMQNPRHLVRRRGQEARLRCSPMKGHSHVYWYRQLPEEGLKFMVYLQKENIIDESGMPKERFSAEFPKEGPSILRIQQVVRGDSAAYFCASSLGNQETQYFGPGTRLLVL.

This clonotype was seen repeatedly, ten times or more. This chain uses TRBV13 with TRBJ2-2; 8 bases line up with TRBD1. Trimming at V came to 5 bases and at J to 0 bases, leaving 11 bases not matched to a gene. The length of the CDR3 is 18 residues. Germline V CDR1 and CDR2: PRHDT, FYEKMQ (reference sequence). CDR3 sequence (DNA): TGTGCCAGCAGCCCCGGACAGGGAGGAGCGGCGAACACCGGGGAGCTGTTTTTT. Protein product: CASSPGQGGAANTGELFF.

The chain uses TRBV20-1 and TRBJ2-1; 9 bases match TRBD1. V lost 4 bases and J lost 3; bases outside the gene matches: 7. CDR1 and CDR2 from the germline V gene are DFQATT and SNEGSKA (reference sequence). The CDR3 runs 15 residues. As DNA, the CDR3 is TGCAGTGCTAAAGACAGGGGGAAAGTCTACAATGAGCAGTTCTTC. It is translated as CSAKDRGKVYNEQFF.

The V and J genes are TRBV7-9 and TRBJ2-6, with D possibly matching TRBD1 (5 bases). The ends were cut back, 5 bases at V and 0 bases at J, with 11 bases in the middle. The CDR3 covers 16 residues. In germline, CDR1 is SEHNR, CDR2 FQNEAQ (reference sequence). The CDR3 here is CASSLMGLSGANVLTF. The CDR3 DNA follows: TGTGCCAGCAGCCTCATGGGGCTCTCTGGGGCCAACGTCCTGACTTTC. The full variable domain, with the rest looked up from reference TRBV7-9 and TRBJ2-6, is DTGVSQNPRHKITKRGQNVTFRCDPISEHNRLYWYRQTLGQGPEFLTYFQNEAQLEKSRLLSDRFSAERPKGSFSTLEIQRTEQGDSAMYLCASSLMGLSGANVLTFGAGSRLTVL.

This clonotype was observed many times. The chain combines TRBV7-2 with TRBJ2-7; 7 positions agree with TRBD2. Germline trimming cut 5 bases from V and 5 bases from J; bases unmatched to any gene: 15. Germline V gene sequence: CDR1 SGHTA, CDR2 FQGNSA. The CDR3 has 16 residues. In DNA, the CDR3 is TGTGCCAGCAGCGCTAGCGGCCGGATCGATCGGAACGAGCAGTACTTC. Protein: CASSASGRIDRNEQYF. The variable domain in full, with the rest retrieved from reference TRBV7-2 and TRBJ2-7, is GAGVSQSPSNKVTEKGKDVELRCDPISGHTALYWYRQSLGQGLEFLIYFQGNSAPDKSGLPSDRFSAERTGGSVSTLTIQRTQQEDSAVYLCASSASGRIDRNEQYFGPGTRLTVT.

This clonotype was observed a few times. This rearrangement joins TRBV30 to TRBJ2-7; the match to TRBD2 covers 7 bases. Germline-derived CDR1 and CDR2 are GTSNPN and SVGIG (reference sequence). V shed 0 bases, J shed 2 bases, and the junction held 4 bases outside the gene matches. The CDR3 spans 14 residues. The CDR3, as DNA: TGTGCCTGGAGTGTGATGGGAGGGCCCTACGAGCAGTACTTC. Translation gives CAWSVMGGPYEQYF.

This clonotype has just a few counts. A far larger clone is one base from this, pointing to a likely read error. The chain joins TRBV28 to TRBJ1-1, with 7 bases fitting TRBD1. In germline, CDR1 is MDHEN, CDR2 SYDVKM. This CDR3 spans 13 amino acids. V trimming: 2 bases; J trimming: 5 bases; junction bases outside the gene matches: 2. The CDR3, as DNA: TGTGCCAGCAGTTTAACCAGGGGGACTGAAGCTTTCTTT. Translation gives CASSLTRGTEAFF.

This clonotype came up many times. The chain recombines TRBV5-8 with TRBJ1-5; no reliable D call. CDR3 length: 16 residues. Germline V lookup: CDR1 SGHTS, CDR2 YDEGEE. V was shortened by 0 bases and J by 4 bases, with 14 bases between the two germline ends. Here the CDR3 reads CASSLELGVLNQPQHF. The CDR3 DNA follows: TGTGCCAGCAGCTTGGAGTTAGGCGTACTAAATCAGCCCCAGCATTTT.

The table lists this clonotype with a few counts. Relative to the germline gene, one junction end is altered; a read error may explain this. V gene TRBV4-1 combines with J gene TRBJ2-4; D might be TRBD1 (6 bases). Germline V gene sequence: CDR1 MGHRA, CDR2 YSYEKL. The CDR3 has 14 residues. The CDR3 DNA reads TGCGCCAGCAGCCAAGTACCGTCGACAGGTTTGAATATTTTC. Translating gives CASSQVPSTGLNIF.

This clonotype came up many times. The chain is built from TRBV15 and TRBJ1-3; no clear D. This CDR3 has 15 residues. CDR1 LNHNV and CDR2 YYDKDF come from the germline V gene (reference sequence). Trimming pared 1 base from V and 0 bases from J, leaving 7 bases between. CDR3 loop: CATSRGPSSGNTIYF. CDR3 nucleotides: TGTGCCACCAGCAGAGGCCCGTCCTCTGGAAACACCATATATTTT.

This clonotype was seen a handful of times. V is TRBV11-2 and J is TRBJ2-7; D call uncertain. The V and J ends lost 4 bases and 2 bases respectively, with 18 bases between them. CDR1 is SGHAT and CDR2 is FQNNGV in the germline V gene. This CDR3 spans 16 amino acids. The CDR3 DNA follows: TGTGCCAGCAGCTCTGACACCTTTACCAAGGCCTACGAGCAGTACTTC. This sequence encodes CASSSDTFTKAYEQYF.

This clonotype was observed many times. J is TRBJ2-5 and V is TRBV7-2; TRBD1 matches 9 bases. Germline V CDR1 and CDR2: SGHTA, FQGNSA. The J segment lost 5 bases and the V segment lost 3 bases, leaving 7 bases of the junction unmatched. The CDR3 is made up of 15 amino acids. This CDR3 is CASSLPPGTGETQYF. The CDR3 DNA reads as TGTGCCAGCAGCTTGCCTCCCGGGACAGGGGAGACCCAGTACTTC. Drawing the rest from reference TRBV7-2 and TRBJ2-5, the complete variable domain is GAGVSQSPSNKVTEKGKDVELRCDPISGHTALYWYRQSLGQGLEFLIYFQGNSAPDKSGLPSDRFSAERTGGSVSTLTIQRTQQEDSAVYLCASSLPPGTGETQYFGPGTRLLVL.

This clonotype was recorded at least ten times. The chain is built from TRBV20-1 and TRBJ2-2, with 7 bases matching TRBD1. This CDR3 has 13 amino acids. Germline V lookup: CDR1 DFQATT, CDR2 SNEGSKA (reference sequence). V lost 6 bases, J lost 4 bases, and 5 bases stayed unmatched. The CDR3 protein is CSATRQGTGELFF. The CDR3 coding sequence is TGCAGTGCCACAAGACAGGGCACCGGGGAGCTGTTTTTT.